This TCR beta chain derives from a study of cytomegalovirus exposure and HLA in healthy donors. Study details: Early released data comprised about 90 million unique TCRs from HLA-typed donors. Study-wide results and caveats: Both high specificity and high sensitivity reportedly marked the classifier's diagnosis of cytomegalovirus status. Most TCRs appeared rarely, but some public TCRs recurred in many donors.

The PCR employed 60 Vbeta primers together with 13 Jbeta primers. This table comes from immunoSEQ multiplex PCR, and its TCRdb copy is limited to in-frame clones, with some not included. The sample records 100,000 to 150,000 clones, roughly 82% being singletons. Germline CDR1 and CDR2: SGDLS and YYNGEE. With 0 bases removed from V and 6 bases from J, the gap between germline ends came to 11 bases. The CDR3 runs 14 residues. About this clone: Its antigen is not known.

The donors were healthy bone marrow donors. Sequenced input: PBMCs. The receptor was isolated from a woman aged 18-29 years in good health and CMV-seropositive. The chain carries TRBV9 and TRBJ2-3; perhaps TRBD2 as D (5 bases). The CDR3 DNA follows: TGTGCCAGCAGCGTAGCGGGTAGCGAGGATACGCAGTATTTT. Protein product: CASSVAGSEDTQYF. Full variable domain (missing parts from reference TRBV9 and TRBJ2-3): DSGVTQTPKHLITATGQRVTLRCSPRSGDLSVYWYQQSLDQGLQFLIQYYNGEERAKGNILERFSAQQFPDLHSELNLSSLELGDSALYFCASSVAGSEDTQYFGPGTRLTVL.